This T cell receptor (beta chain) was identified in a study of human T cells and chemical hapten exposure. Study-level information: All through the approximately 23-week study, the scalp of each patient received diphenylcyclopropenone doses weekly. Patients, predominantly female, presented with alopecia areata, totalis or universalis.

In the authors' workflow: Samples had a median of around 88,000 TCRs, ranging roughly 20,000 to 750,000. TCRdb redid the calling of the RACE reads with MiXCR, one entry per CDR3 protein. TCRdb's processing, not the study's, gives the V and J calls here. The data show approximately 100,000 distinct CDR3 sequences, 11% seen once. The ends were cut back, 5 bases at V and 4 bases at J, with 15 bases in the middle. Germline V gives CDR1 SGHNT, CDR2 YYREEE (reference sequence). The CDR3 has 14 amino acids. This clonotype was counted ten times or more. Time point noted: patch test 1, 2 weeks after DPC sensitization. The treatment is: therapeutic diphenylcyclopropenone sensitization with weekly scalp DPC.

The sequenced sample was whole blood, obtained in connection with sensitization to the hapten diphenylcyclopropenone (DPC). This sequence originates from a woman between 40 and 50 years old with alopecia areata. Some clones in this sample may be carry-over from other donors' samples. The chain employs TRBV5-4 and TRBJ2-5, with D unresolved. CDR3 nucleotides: TGTGCCAGCAGTTTGACCCGCGCCACAGAGACCCAGTACTTC. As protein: CASSLTRATETQYF.